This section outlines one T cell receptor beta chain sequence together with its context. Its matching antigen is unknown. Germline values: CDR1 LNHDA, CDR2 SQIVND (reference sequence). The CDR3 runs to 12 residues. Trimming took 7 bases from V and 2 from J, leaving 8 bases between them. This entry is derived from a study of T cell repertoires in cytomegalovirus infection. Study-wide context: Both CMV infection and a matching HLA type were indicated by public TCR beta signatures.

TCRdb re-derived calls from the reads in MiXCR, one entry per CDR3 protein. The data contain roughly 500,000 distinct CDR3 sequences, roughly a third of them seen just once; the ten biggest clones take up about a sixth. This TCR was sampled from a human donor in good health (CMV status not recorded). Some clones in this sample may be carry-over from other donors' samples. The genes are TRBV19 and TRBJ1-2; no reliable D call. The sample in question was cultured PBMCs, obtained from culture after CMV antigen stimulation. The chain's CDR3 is CASKTENYGYTF. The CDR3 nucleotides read TGTGCCAGTAAGACGGAAAACTATGGCTACACCTTC.